This T cell receptor (beta chain) was documented in a study of cytotoxic CD8 clonotypes in ibrutinib-treated CLL. Whole-study context: IGHV unmutated around 17; relapsed/refractory some ten; treatment-naive roughly 14.

The ends were cut back, 3 bases at V and 4 bases at J, with 18 bases in the middle. The germline V gene encodes CDR1 MNHNS and CDR2 SASEGT. This CDR3 has 16 residues. On this clone: Its antigen is unknown.

Study conclusions and caveats: Clonality climbed at ibrutinib response, then dropped toward baseline at progression.

Only in-frame clones appear in the TCRdb table, and some are missing; sequencing was by immunoSEQ multiplex PCR. Of roughly 180,000 clones listed, 72% are singletons. The material sequenced was PBMCs, taken after 24 months of ibrutinib treatment. This sequence originates from a human donor with chronic lymphocytic leukemia. This chain uses TRBV6-1 with TRBJ1-2; TRBD1 might be the D (5 bases). CDR3 sequence (DNA): TGTGCCAGCAGTGATGACAGCCACCTGGGACTCTATGGCTACACCTTC. Translation: CASSDDSHLGLYGYTF.